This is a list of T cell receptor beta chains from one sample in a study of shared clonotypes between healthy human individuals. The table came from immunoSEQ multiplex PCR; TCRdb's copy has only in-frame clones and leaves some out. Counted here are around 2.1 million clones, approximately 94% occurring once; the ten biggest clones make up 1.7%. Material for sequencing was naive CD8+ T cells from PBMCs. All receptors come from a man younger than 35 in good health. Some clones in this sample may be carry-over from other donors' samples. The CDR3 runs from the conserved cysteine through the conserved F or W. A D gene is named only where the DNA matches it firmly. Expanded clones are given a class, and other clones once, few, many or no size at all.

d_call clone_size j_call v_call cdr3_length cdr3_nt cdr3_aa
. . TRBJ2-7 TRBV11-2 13 TGTGCCAGCAGCTCCCAGGGGAGGGGCGAGCAGTACTTC CASSSQGRGEQYF
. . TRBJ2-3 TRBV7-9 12 TGTGCCAGCAGCTCGGGGCCAGATACGCAGTATTTT CASSSGPDTQYF
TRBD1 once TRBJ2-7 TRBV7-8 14 TGTGCCAGCAGCTTAGGGGGACAGGGCTACGAGCAGTACTTC CASSLGGQGYEQYF
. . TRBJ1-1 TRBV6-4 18 TGTGCCAGCAGTGACTCCCACAGTCGATTTCCCCTGAACACTGAAGCTTTCTTT CASSDSHSRFPLNTEAFF
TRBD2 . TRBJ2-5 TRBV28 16 TGTGCCAGCAGCCGGAGGACTAGTCGGGGCCAAGAGACCCAGTACTTC CASSRRTSRGQETQYF
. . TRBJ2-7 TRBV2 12 TGTGCCAGCAGCCCTCAGCGGTACGAGCAGTACTTC CASSPQRYEQYF
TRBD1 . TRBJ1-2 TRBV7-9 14 TGTGCCAGCAGCTTAGGTGGGACAGACTATGGCTACACCTTC CASSLGGTDYGYTF
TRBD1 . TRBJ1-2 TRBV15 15 TGTGCCACCAGCCCAAAATTGTGGGACAGCCTAACTATTTCCTTC CATSPKLWDSLTISF
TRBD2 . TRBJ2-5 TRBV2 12 TGTGCCATTCAACTAGCGGGAGAGACCCAGTACTTC CAIQLAGETQYF
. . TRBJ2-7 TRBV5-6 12 TGTGCCAGCAGCTTCCGGGGTCACGAGCAGTACTTC CASSFRGHEQYF
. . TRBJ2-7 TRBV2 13 TGTGCCAGCAGTGAGGGCGGCTCCTACGAGCAGTACTTC CASSEGGSYEQYF
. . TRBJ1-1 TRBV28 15 TGTGCCAGCACCCCGAGAAGGGGGAGCGACACTGAAGCTTTCTTT CASTPRRGSDTEAFF
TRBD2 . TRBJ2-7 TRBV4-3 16 TGCGCCAGCAGCCAGGGCAGGACTAGCGGGAGTTACGAGCAGTACTTC CASSQGRTSGSYEQYF
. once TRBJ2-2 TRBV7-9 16 TGTGCCAGCAGCCCAACGGGCGTGGCGAACACCGGGGAGCTGTTTTTT CASSPTGVANTGELFF
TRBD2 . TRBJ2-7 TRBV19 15 TGTGCCAGTAGGGCGACTAGCGGGCTGTCCTACGAGCAGTACTTC CASRATSGLSYEQYF
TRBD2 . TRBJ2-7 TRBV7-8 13 TGTGCCAGCACACGCCCCGGGGAGGGCGAGCAGTACTTC CASTRPGEGEQYF
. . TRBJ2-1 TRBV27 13 TGTGCCAGCAGTTGGGAGGTTGGGAATGAGCAGTTCTTC CASSWEVGNEQFF
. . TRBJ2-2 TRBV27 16 TGTGCCAGCAGTTTATCTTGGACTACAGGGACCTGGGAGCTGTTTTTT CASSLSWTTGTWELFF
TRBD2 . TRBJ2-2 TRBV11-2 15 TGTGCCAGCAGACGTAGCGGGAGAGGTACCGGGGAGCTGTTTTTT CASRRSGRGTGELFF
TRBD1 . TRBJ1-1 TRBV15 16 TGTGCCACCAGTCCTTTATTTATAGGGACAGGCACTGAAGCTTTCTTT CATSPLFIGTGTEAFF
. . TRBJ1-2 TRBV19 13 TGTGCCAGTAGTATAAGACTGAACTATGGCTACACCTTC CASSIRLNYGYTF
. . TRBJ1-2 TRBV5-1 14 TGCGCCAGCAGCGGGCTAGGGAGGGACTATGGCTACACCTTC CASSGLGRDYGYTF
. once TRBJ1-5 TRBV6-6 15 TGTGCCAGCAGTTACTTAGAGGGGAGCGATCAGCCCCAGCATTTT CASSYLEGSDQPQHF
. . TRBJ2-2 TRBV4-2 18 TGTGCCAGCAGCGTAAAGGGCTCGGGACAAGCGAACACCGGGGAGCTGTTTTTT CASSVKGSGQANTGELFF
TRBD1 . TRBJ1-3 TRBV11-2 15 TGTGCCAGCAGCTTTGACAGGGGGCTTGGAAACACCATATATTTT CASSFDRGLGNTIYF
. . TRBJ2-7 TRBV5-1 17 TGCGCCAGCAGCTTGGATTTCAGGGGGGCGCATACCTACGAGCAGTACTTC CASSLDFRGAHTYEQYF
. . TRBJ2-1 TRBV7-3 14 TGTGCCAGCAGCTACTTTTCGACAGACAATGAGCAGTTCTTC CASSYFSTDNEQFF
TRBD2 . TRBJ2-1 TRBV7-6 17 TGTGCCAGCAGCTTAGCGATTGGACTAGCGGGAGTCAATGAGCAGTTCTTC CASSLAIGLAGVNEQFF
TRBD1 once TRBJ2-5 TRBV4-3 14 TGCGCCAGCAGCCAGGACAGGGGGCAAGAGACCCAGTACTTC CASSQDRGQETQYF
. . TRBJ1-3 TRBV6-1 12 TGTGCCAGCAGGTCGTGGGGAAACACCATATATTTT CASRSWGNTIYF
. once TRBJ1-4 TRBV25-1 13 TGTGCCAGCAGACCCACCCGAGGGGAAAAACTGTTTTTT CASRPTRGEKLFF
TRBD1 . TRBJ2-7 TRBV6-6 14 TGTGCCAGCAGTTCCGGACAGGGCTGGGACGAGCAGTACTTC CASSSGQGWDEQYF
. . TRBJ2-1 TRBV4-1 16 TGCGCCAGCAGCCAAGATCGAATGGAGACCTACAATGAGCAGTTCTTC CASSQDRMETYNEQFF
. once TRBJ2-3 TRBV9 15 TGTGCCAGCAGCGTCTCGGGGCTCCGCACAGATACGCAGTATTTT CASSVSGLRTDTQYF
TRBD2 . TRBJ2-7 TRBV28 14 TGTGCCAGCAGCCGTGCGGGAGGCCCCTACGAGCAGTACTTC CASSRAGGPYEQYF
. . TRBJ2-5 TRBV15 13 TGTGCCACCAGCAGCAGAGTGGAGGAGACCCAGTACTTC CATSSRVEETQYF
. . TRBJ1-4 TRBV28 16 TGTGCCAGCAGTGATACCGGGAGCACAATTAATGAAAAACTGTTTTTT CASSDTGSTINEKLFF
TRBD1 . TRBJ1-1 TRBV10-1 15 TGCGCCAGCAGTGACAGGACAGGGGGAGGCACTGAAGCTTTCTTT CASSDRTGGGTEAFF
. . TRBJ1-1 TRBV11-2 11 TGTGCCAGCAGCTTAGGTACACCAGCTTTCTTT CASSLGTPAFF
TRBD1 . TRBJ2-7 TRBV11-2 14 TGTGCCAGCAGCCCGAGGACAGGCGACTACGAGCAGTACTTC CASSPRTGDYEQYF
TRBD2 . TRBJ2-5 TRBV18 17 TGTGCCAGCTCACCATATCGACTGGGGGGGACCCAAGAGACCCAGTACTTC CASSPYRLGGTQETQYF
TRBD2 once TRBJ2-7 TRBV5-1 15 TGCGCCAGCAGCTCTACTAGCGGGGGGACCTACGAGCAGTACTTC CASSSTSGGTYEQYF
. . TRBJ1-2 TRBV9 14 TGTGCCAGCACTCTAGGTCGGGGTAACTATGGCTACACCTTC CASTLGRGNYGYTF
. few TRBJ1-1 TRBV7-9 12 TGTGCCAGCACCTACGAGGGACCTGAAGCTTTCTTT CASTYEGPEAFF
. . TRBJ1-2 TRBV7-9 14 TGTGCCAGCAGCACTACACCTACTAACTATGGCTACACCTTC CASSTTPTNYGYTF
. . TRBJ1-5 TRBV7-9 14 TGTGCCAGCAGCTTAGAAGGCTACAATCAGCCCCAGCATTTT CASSLEGYNQPQHF
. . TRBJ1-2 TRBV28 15 TGTGCCAGCAGTCCTCAGCGGGCAGTACTCTATGGCTACACCTTC CASSPQRAVLYGYTF
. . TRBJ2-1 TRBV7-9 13 TGTGCCAGCAGCTTAGATTTCATCAATGAGCAGTTCTTC CASSLDFINEQFF
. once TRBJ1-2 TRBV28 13 TGTGCCAGCAGTTTGGGGGGAATAGACGGCTACACCTTC CASSLGGIDGYTF